This T cell receptor (beta chain) was identified during a study of blood T cells in healthy people across ages. General observations from the study: Age showed a roughly linear inverse relationship with TCR beta diversity per million T cells. Expanded clonotype shifts may have been confounded, as the donors had an unknown CMV status.

Alongside a J-beta primer mix, a sample-barcoded 5' primer served in a second PCR lasting 7 to 11 cycles. The template-switch adaptor was a 5' adaptor with 12 random nucleotides. It tagged each cDNA molecule. TCRdb recomputed calls from the 5' RACE reads with MiXCR, one row per CDR3 protein. There are 700,000 or so distinct CDR3 sequences in the sample; about a fifth occur only once, and 22% lies in the top ten. This clonotype was counted a few times. Its specificity is unknown. The V gene lost 1 base and the J gene lost 8 bases, with 33 bases spanning the gap. This CDR3 has 21 amino acids. This clonotype was sampled from a man between 65 and 79 years old in good health. The specimen sequenced was blood. This chain connects TRBV23-1 to TRBJ2-1; D possibly corresponds to TRBD1 (8 bases). TRBV23-1 is annotated as an ORF whose role is uncertain. CDR3 residues: CASSQFQGEVDREGYLDEQFF. For the CDR3, the DNA is TGCGCCAGCAGTCAATTCCAGGGGGAGGTGGACAGGGAGGGTTACTTGGATGAGCAGTTCTTC.